The 17 T cell receptor beta chains below come from one sample, sequenced in a study of cytomegalovirus exposure and HLA in healthy donors. The PCR made use of 60 Vbeta and 13 Jbeta primers. The protocol was immunoSEQ multiplex PCR, while the TCRdb copy is restricted to in-frame clones and leaves out a portion. The data show 150,000 to 200,000 clones, about 81% seen once. Material: PBMCs. The source of these receptors is a girl aged 2 to 9 in good health and CMV-seropositive.

The chain uses TRBV7-9 and TRBJ2-1; 7 nucleotides align to TRBD1. The V gene's germline CDR1 is SEHNR and CDR2 FQNEAQ (reference sequence). V lost 4 bases to trimming and J lost 8 bases; unmatched junction nucleotides: 2. This CDR3 contains 12 residues. The CDR3 is CASSYRGYEQFF. The CDR3 region has the DNA TGTGCCAGCAGCTACAGGGGTTATGAGCAGTTCTTC.

The V gene is TRBV4-1, the J gene TRBJ2-3; 9 nucleotides line up with TRBD2. There are 15 residues in the CDR3. CDR1 is MGHRA and CDR2 is YSYEKL in the germline V gene. V lost 7 bases, J lost 3 bases, and 8 bases stayed unmatched. The CDR3 DNA follows: TGCGCCAGCAAAGCCCTAACTAGCGGGACAGATACGCAGTATTTT. Protein product: CASKALTSGTDTQYF.

The rearrangement links TRBV28 to TRBJ1-5; no definite D call. The V and J ends lost 2 bases and 1 base respectively, with 9 bases between them. The length of the CDR3 is 15 residues. Germline CDR1 is MDHEN and CDR2 is SYDVKM. CDR3 DNA sequence: TGTGCCAGCAGTTTAGGAGGCAGGAGCAATCAGCCCCAGCATTTT. Translating it yields CASSLGGRSNQPQHF.

V and J are TRBV6-5 and TRBJ2-3, with TRBD2 matching 7 bases. The germline V gene encodes CDR1 MNHEY and CDR2 SVGAGI. The J segment lost 4 bases and the V segment lost 6 bases, leaving 7 bases of the junction unmatched. The CDR3 consists of 14 residues. This CDR3 is CASRITGGADTQYF. In nucleotides, the CDR3 is TGTGCCAGCAGAATTACGGGAGGAGCAGATACGCAGTATTTT.

This chain uses TRBV30 with TRBJ1-1, with D possibly matching TRBD1 (5 bases). The CDR3 covers 14 residues. Trimming removed 0 bases from V and 4 bases from J, with 12 bases in between. Germline assignment: CDR1 GTSNPN and CDR2 SVGIG (reference sequence). The CDR3 is CAWSVGPGSTEAFF. The DNA for the CDR3 is TGTGCCTGGAGTGTAGGGCCAGGGTCCACTGAAGCTTTCTTT.

The genes are TRBV6-5 and TRBJ2-1; 13 nucleotides agree with TRBD2. Germline V lookup: CDR1 MNHEY, CDR2 SVGAGI. V was clipped by 0 bases and J by 6 bases; unmatched bases: 2. The CDR3 covers 16 residues. CDR3 loop: CASSYSGLAGVNEQFF. The CDR3 nucleotides read TGTGCCAGCAGTTACTCTGGACTAGCGGGAGTCAATGAGCAGTTCTTC.

This clone was detected many times. The chain employs TRBV5-5 and TRBJ1-1; 10 bases are a match to TRBD1. This CDR3 comprises 15 residues. The junction had 7 bases not matched to a gene; V was cut back by 4 bases and J by 4 bases. CDR1 is SGHKS and CDR2 is YYEKEE in the germline V gene (reference sequence). CDR3 DNA: TGTGCCAGCAGCCCTGGGGACAGGGGAGGCACTGAAGCTTTCTTT. It yields the protein CASSPGDRGGTEAFF.

The chain employs TRBV28 and TRBJ2-3; no clear D. Deletions cut 4 bases from V and 2 bases from J, with 7 bases between. The germline V gene encodes CDR1 MDHEN and CDR2 SYDVKM. The CDR3 contains 13 residues. The CDR3 nucleotides read TGTGCCAGCAGTTCCCTTTTCACAGATACGCAGTATTTT. It specifies CASSSLFTDTQYF.

This chain joins TRBV5-1 and TRBJ2-5; weak D call: TRBD1 (5 bases). This CDR3 comprises 16 residues. Germline V CDR1 and CDR2: SGHRS, YFSETQ. V was pared by 0 bases and J by 1 base, with 13 bases between. CDR3 sequence (DNA): TGCGCCAGCAGCTTGGACATAGGGGCTAGCCAAGAGACCCAGTACTTC. Translation gives CASSLDIGASQETQYF.

The J gene is TRBJ2-1, the V gene TRBV2; TRBD2 aligns across 10 bases. CDR1 is SNHLY, CDR2 FYNNEI, per germline. The CDR3 is 15 amino acids. V shed 8 bases and J 3 bases; nucleotides not matched to a gene: 7. The CDR3 reads CASLLSGGVYNEQFF. The DNA for the CDR3 is TGTGCCAGCCTTCTGAGCGGGGGGGTCTACAATGAGCAGTTCTTC.

V usage is TRBV4-1 and J usage is TRBJ1-5; no clear D. The CDR3 has 15 residues. The germline CDR1 and CDR2 sequences are MGHRA and YSYEKL. Trimming removed 1 base at V and 3 bases at J, with 10 bases between. The CDR3 spells CASSQVGGPNQPQHF. CDR3 DNA sequence: TGCGCCAGCAGCCAAGTTGGAGGTCCCAATCAGCCCCAGCATTTT.

The chain couples TRBV27 to TRBJ2-7; possibly TRBD1 for D (7 bases). CDR3 size: 15 residues. Looked up from germline, CDR1 is MNHEY and CDR2 is SMNVEV (reference sequence). V was pared by 6 bases and J by 1 base, with 16 bases between. CDR3 amino acids: CASREEGAGSYEQYF. CDR3 bases: TGTGCCAGCAGAGAGGAGGGGGCCGGGTCCTACGAGCAGTACTTC.

The chain uses TRBV5-4 and TRBJ2-3, with 11 positions matching TRBD2. The CDR3 is made up of 19 amino acids. From germline, CDR1 is SGHNT and CDR2 YYREEE (reference sequence). J was trimmed by 4 bases and V by 0 bases; bases with no gene match: 13. CDR3 DNA: TGTGCCAGCAGCTTGGACGGACTAGCGGGCGCCCTGACCGCAGATACGCAGTATTTT. The encoded protein is CASSLDGLAGALTADTQYF.

The CDR3 protein is CASVWAGGGSTEAFF. The CDR3 nucleotides are TGTGCCAGCGTCTGGGCGGGGGGAGGAAGCACTGAAGCTTTCTTT. The chain is built from TRBV28 and TRBJ1-1, with a possible D match to TRBD1 (5 bases). Per the germline V gene, CDR1 is MDHEN and CDR2 is SYDVKM. The CDR3 is made up of 15 amino acids. Trimming pared 8 bases from V and 4 bases from J, leaving 20 bases between. Full variable domain (rest looked up from reference TRBV28 and TRBJ1-1): DVKVTQSSRYLVKRTGEKVFLECVQDMDHENMFWYRQDPGLGLRLIYFSYDVKMKEKGDIPEGYSVSREKKERFSLILESASTNQTSMYLCASVWAGGGSTEAFFGQGTRLTVV.

The chain uses TRBV6-5 and TRBJ1-2, with 9 bases aligning to TRBD1. CDR3 length: 15 amino acids. Germline CDR1 MNHEY, CDR2 SVGAGI. V shed 5 bases, J shed 4 bases, and the junction held 8 bases outside the gene matches. The CDR3 sequence is CASSRQQGAAYGYTF. DNA of the CDR3: TGTGCCAGCAGTCGCCAACAGGGGGCGGCCTATGGCTACACCTTC.

This clone has just one count. V usage is TRBV19 and J usage is TRBJ1-5; TRBD1 aligns across 10 bases. The CDR3 length is 15 residues. V gave up 5 bases and J gave up 3 bases; unmatched junction bases: 4. The V gene's germline CDR1 is LNHDA and CDR2 SQIVND (reference sequence). This CDR3 reads CASSADRGYNQPQHF. The DNA for the CDR3 is TGTGCCAGTAGTGCGGACAGGGGGTACAATCAGCCCCAGCATTTT.

The genes are TRBV4-2 and TRBJ2-3; 7 positions agree with TRBD2. The junction had 9 bases not matched to a gene; V was cut back by 0 bases and J by 0 bases. Germline V gene data show CDR1 as LGHNA and CDR2 as YNFKEQ. The CDR3 sequence is 18 residues long. Here the CDR3 DNA reads TGTGCCAGCAGCCAAGACTGGCAGCGGGGCTCTAGCACAGATACGCAGTATTTT. It codes for CASSQDWQRGSSTDTQYF.